These 26 T cell receptor beta chains came from one sample sequenced in a study of blood T cells in healthy people across ages. It was with a sample-barcoded 5' primer and a J-beta primer mix that a second PCR of roughly 7 to 12 cycles was run. TCRdb re-analysed the 5' RACE reads in MiXCR, keeping a single row per CDR3 protein. Altogether some 1 million distinct CDR3 sequences are present, 45% being singletons, with the ten largest covering about 19%. The sample was blood. All receptors derive from a woman aged 55-70 years in good health.

The gene calls are TRBV27 and TRBJ2-7; D assignment may be TRBD1 or TRBD2 (6 bases each). V was shortened by 7 bases and J by 0 bases, with 22 bases between the two germline ends. The CDR3 is made up of 17 amino acids. The V gene's germline CDR1 is MNHEY and CDR2 SMNVEV (reference sequence). The CDR3: CASKGVGNGGSSYEQYF. CDR3 nucleotide sequence: TGTGCCAGCAAGGGGGTTGGGAACGGAGGGAGCTCCTACGAGCAGTACTTC.

This sequence joins TRBV7-8 and TRBJ2-7, with 15 bases matching TRBD2. Germline V gene lookup returns CDR1 SGHVS and CDR2 FQNEAQ. The CDR3 totals 17 residues. The J segment lost 2 bases and the V segment lost 6 bases, leaving 8 bases of the junction unmatched. DNA for the CDR3: TGTGCCAGCAGTCCGACGGGACTAGCGGGAGGTACCTACGAGCAGTACTTC. The encoded protein is CASSPTGLAGGTYEQYF.

The sample holds a few counts of this clonotype. This rearrangement joins TRBV2 to TRBJ2-1; no firm D call. V was shortened by 0 bases and J by 15 bases, with 15 bases between the two germline ends. This CDR3 comprises 13 residues. The germline gives CDR1 SNHLY, CDR2 FYNNEI. The CDR3 loop reads CASSEATKMVVFF. The CDR3 DNA reads TGTGCCAGCAGTGAAGCAACCAAAATGGTAGTGTTCTTC.

In this sample, this clonotype turned up a few times. This rearrangement joins TRBV15 to TRBJ2-7; 14 bases align to TRBD2. Trimming removed 1 base from V and 4 bases from J; junction bases left unmatched: 12. Per the germline V gene, CDR1 is LNHNV and CDR2 is YYDKDF (reference sequence). CDR3 length equals 19 residues. CDR3 sequence (DNA): TGTGCCACCAGCAGAGCGGGACTAGCGGGAGTACCCAAACCTTACGAGCAGTACTTC. It encodes CATSRAGLAGVPKPYEQYF. The full variable domain, completed using reference TRBV15 and TRBJ2-7, is DAMVIQNPRYQVTQFGKPVTLSCSQTLNHNVMYWYQQKSSQAPKLLFHYYDKDFNNEADTPDNFQSRRPNTSFCFLDIRSPGLGDTAMYLCATSRAGLAGVPKPYEQYFGPGTRLTVT.

The chain joins TRBV20-1 to TRBJ2-7; D may match TRBD1 or TRBD2 (5 bases each). V gave up 3 bases and J gave up 0 bases, with 18 bases separating them. Germline V CDR1 and CDR2: DFQATT, SNEGSKA (reference sequence). The CDR3 has 16 residues. This CDR3 reads CSASGNPGRNSYEQYF. CDR3 sequence (DNA): TGCAGTGCTAGCGGGAATCCGGGACGAAACTCCTACGAGCAGTACTTC.

In the case of this clonotype: An end of the junction differs from the germline gene, which may be a read error. The chain couples TRBV29-1 to TRBJ2-5, with 8 bases matching TRBD1. Looked up from germline, CDR1 is SQVTM and CDR2 is ANQGSEA. The CDR3 consists of 14 residues. The CDR3 protein is CSIEGRGPPETQYF. In DNA, the CDR3 is TGCAGCATTGAAGGCAGGGGGCCCCCAGAGACCCAGTACTTC.

This chain connects TRBV4-1 to TRBJ2-7; 8 nucleotides match TRBD1. The germline V gene encodes CDR1 MGHRA and CDR2 YSYEKL. The junction had 14 bases not matched to a gene; V was cut back by 1 base and J by 6 bases. This CDR3 has 17 residues. The DNA for the CDR3 is TGCGCCAGCAGCCAAGGTAGGGGTGGAGACAGGGGCCGCGAGCAGTACTTC. This gives the protein CASSQGRGGDRGREQYF.

This clonotype came up a few times. The gene calls are TRBV5-1 and TRBJ2-3; 10 bases agree with TRBD1. The CDR3 has 15 residues. CDR1 and CDR2 (germline): SGHRS, YFSETQ. V lost 4 bases to trimming and J lost 4 bases; unmatched junction nucleotides: 6. CDR3 protein: CASSQTGGFADTQYF. The CDR3 DNA reads as TGCGCCAGCAGCCAGACAGGGGGCTTCGCAGATACGCAGTATTTT.

This chain uses TRBV2 with TRBJ2-7; 7 positions match TRBD1. The V gene's germline CDR1 is SNHLY and CDR2 FYNNEI. The CDR3 is 17 amino acids. The V segment lost 6 bases and the J segment 2 bases; nucleotides outside the gene matches: 16. The CDR3 nucleotides read TGTGCCAGCAGAAGAGCCCTTTTAGACAGGGTGGCCTACGAGCAGTACTTC. This gives the protein CASRRALLDRVAYEQYF.

This clonotype was seen more than once but under ten times. The chain uses TRBV20-1 and TRBJ2-3; D not resolved. Trimming removed 5 bases from V and 4 bases from J, with 7 bases in between. This CDR3 has 11 residues. CDR1 and CDR2 from the germline V gene are DFQATT and SNEGSKA (reference sequence). CDR3 bases: TGCAGTGCTCCACCGTCAGATACGCAGTATTTT. Translation: CSAPPSDTQYF.

This clonotype has more than one count but fewer than ten. The chain combines TRBV18 with TRBJ2-6; no firm D call. Deletions cut 2 bases from V and 0 bases from J, with 5 bases between. The CDR3 consists of 15 residues. The germline V gene encodes CDR1 KGHSH and CDR2 LQKENI. CDR3 sequence (DNA): TGTGCCAGCTCACCAGAAAGCTCTGGGGCCAACGTCCTGACTTTC. The encoded protein is CASSPESSGANVLTF.

The V call is TRBV5-4, the J call TRBJ2-1; D may be TRBD1 or TRBD2 (7 bases each). The CDR3 is 15 amino acids. Germline V gene data show CDR1 as SGHNT and CDR2 as YYREEE (reference sequence). Trimming removed 3 bases at V and 9 bases at J, with 19 bases between. CDR3 sequence reads: CASSSQGGGVAEQFF. DNA for the CDR3: TGTGCCAGCAGCTCCCAGGGGGGAGGGGTCGCTGAGCAGTTCTTC. The full variable domain, in which reference TRBV5-4 and TRBJ2-1 provide the parts outside the CDR3, is ETGVTQSPTHLIKTRGQQVTLRCSSQSGHNTVSWYQQALGQGPQFIFQYYREEENGRGNFPPRFSGLQFPNYSSELNVNALELDDSALYLCASSSQGGGVAEQFFGPGTRLTVL.

The chain carries TRBV20-1 and TRBJ2-7; possible D gene TRBD2, 6 bases. Trimming removed 3 bases at V and 0 bases at J, with 12 bases between. Per germline, CDR1 DFQATT and CDR2 SNEGSKA (reference sequence). The CDR3 contains 14 residues. For the CDR3, the DNA is TGCAGTGCTAGGGGGGGTTACCCCTCCTACGAGCAGTACTTC. Translating gives CSARGGYPSYEQYF.

The rearrangement uses TRBV24-1 and TRBJ2-5, with a tentative D call TRBD2 (6 bases). The V end lost 4 bases, the J end lost 11 bases, and 22 bases lay between the germline ends. CDR1 is KGHDR and CDR2 is SFDVKD in the germline V gene. This CDR3 is 15 amino acids long. The CDR3 region is CATSDPIATRHEQYF. In DNA form, the CDR3 reads TGTGCCACCAGTGACCCGATTGCGACTAGGCATGAGCAGTACTTC.

This clonotype turned up a few times. The CDR3 spells CASIGGGDYGYTF. In nucleotides, the CDR3 is TGTGCCAGCATTGGAGGGGGGGACTATGGCTACACCTTC. The chain combines TRBV2 with TRBJ1-2, with D perhaps matching TRBD1 (6 bases). The CDR3 runs 13 residues. V was pared by 7 bases and J by 3 bases, with 12 bases between. CDR1 and CDR2 from the germline V gene are SNHLY and FYNNEI.

This clonotype showed up just a few times. The rearrangement links TRBV12-3 or TRBV12-4 to TRBJ2-7; perhaps D is TRBD1 or TRBD2 (5 bases each). Trimming took off 5 bases at V and 3 bases at J, with 14 bases between the two ends. The CDR3 has 14 residues. This CDR3 reads CASSIGGAGYEQYF. The CDR3 nucleotides are TGTGCCAGCAGTATTGGGGGTGCGGGCTACGAGCAGTACTTC.

Details on this clonotype: One junction end disagrees with the germline gene, perhaps due to a read error. This chain connects TRBV7-6 to TRBJ2-3, with 10 bases fitting TRBD2. Germline CDR1 reads SGHVS; CDR2 reads FNYEAQ. The CDR3 has 12 residues. The CDR3 region has the DNA TGTGCCAACAGCCATCCCGGGACTAGCGCGTATTTT. It codes for CANSHPGTSAYF.

The chain uses TRBV7-8 and TRBJ2-7, with unresolved D. V was cut by 5 bases and J by 2 bases, with 10 bases left in between. The germline gives CDR1 SGHVS, CDR2 FQNEAQ. The CDR3 loop spans 13 amino acids. The CDR3 coding sequence is TGTGCCAGCAGCCATACACCACCCTACGAGCAGTACTTC. Translating gives CASSHTPPYEQYF.

Only a few counts were recorded for this clonotype. The chain has TRBV3-1 and TRBJ2-4; 9 bases map to TRBD2. This CDR3 is 15 amino acids long. CDR1 is LGHDT, CDR2 YNNKEL, per germline (reference sequence). The V and J ends lost 2 bases and 3 bases, in that order; junction bases with no gene match: 2. Written as DNA, the CDR3 is TGTGCCAGCAGCCAACTAGCGGGAATCAAAAACATTCAGTACTTC. Protein sequence: CASSQLAGIKNIQYF.

V is TRBV20-1 and J is TRBJ2-7, with 10 bases identical to TRBD1. The CDR3 totals 15 residues. V lost 0 bases, J lost 1 base, and 3 bases stayed unmatched. Germline values: CDR1 DFQATT, CDR2 SNEGSKA (reference sequence). CDR3 sequence: CSARDRGQGSYEQYF. CDR3 nucleotide sequence: TGCAGTGCTAGAGATCGGGGACAGGGGTCCTACGAGCAGTACTTC.

The V gene is TRBV20-1, the J gene TRBJ1-6; D remains ambiguous. The V end was cut by 3 bases, the J end by 4 bases, with 16 bases between. Germline-derived CDR1 and CDR2 are DFQATT and SNEGSKA (reference sequence). The CDR3 extends over 16 amino acids. CDR3 bases: TGCAGTGCTAGGAAGGGCGGGAGTTCTTATAATTCACCCCTCCACTTT. Its translation: CSARKGGSSYNSPLHF.

The J gene is TRBJ1-4, the V gene TRBV7-8; D remains unclear. The V gene lost 1 base and the J gene lost 8 bases, with 5 bases spanning the gap. This CDR3 is built from 12 residues. The germline V gene has CDR1 SGHVS and CDR2 FQNEAQ. CDR3 bases: TGTGCCAGCAGCTTAGGGATCGAAAAACTGTTTTTT. Its translation is CASSLGIEKLFF. Complete variable domain (other parts from reference TRBV7-8 and TRBJ1-4): GAGVSQSPRYKVAKRGQDVALRCDPISGHVSLFWYQQALGQGPEFLTYFQNEAQLDKSGLPSDRFFAERPEGSVSTLKIQRTQQEDSAVYLCASSLGIEKLFFGSGTQLSVL.

This clonotype was detected many times. V gene TRBV7-2 combines with J gene TRBJ2-7, with TRBD2 matching 8 bases. This CDR3 contains 15 residues. The ends lost 1 base at V and 3 bases at J; junction bases unmatched: 5. Germline loops: CDR1 SGHTA, CDR2 FQGNSA. CDR3 sequence (DNA): TGTGCCAGCAGCTTAGAGGGACTAGATAGCTACGAGCAGTACTTC. Translated: CASSLEGLDSYEQYF.

This clonotype was counted a few times. The CDR3 here is CASSVDTSRGMAKFF. In DNA form, the CDR3 reads TGTGCCAGCAGCGTAGACACTAGCCGGGGGATGGCAAAGTTCTTC. The rearrangement uses TRBV7-2 and TRBJ2-1; TRBD2 might be the D (6 bases). From germline, CDR1 is SGHTA and CDR2 FQGNSA. V was pared by 5 bases and J by 14 bases, with 25 bases between. The CDR3 sequence is 15 residues long. Looking up the rest from reference TRBV7-2 and TRBJ2-1 gives the full variable domain: GAGVSQSPSNKVTEKGKDVELRCDPISGHTALYWYRQSLGQGLEFLIYFQGNSAPDKSGLPSDRFSAERTGGSVSTLTIQRTQQEDSAVYLCASSVDTSRGMAKFFGPGTRLTVL.

This rearrangement joins TRBV28 to TRBJ2-7; the D is unclear. Germline V CDR1 and CDR2: MDHEN, SYDVKM. The CDR3 extends over 12 amino acids. Trimming left V 3 bases short and J 3 bases short, with 6 bases between. CDR3 loop: CASSFGFYEQYF. CDR3 DNA sequence: TGTGCCAGCAGTTTTGGTTTCTACGAGCAGTACTTC.

The chain joins TRBV7-9 to TRBJ2-7, with 7 bases lining up with TRBD2. Germline CDR1 SEHNR, CDR2 FQNEAQ (reference sequence). CDR3 length: 15 amino acids. With 1 base clipped from V and 3 bases from J, the junction kept 6 bases outside the gene matches. Here the CDR3 reads CASSLVLAENYEQYF. Here the CDR3 DNA reads TGTGCCAGCAGCTTAGTCCTAGCGGAAAACTACGAGCAGTACTTC.